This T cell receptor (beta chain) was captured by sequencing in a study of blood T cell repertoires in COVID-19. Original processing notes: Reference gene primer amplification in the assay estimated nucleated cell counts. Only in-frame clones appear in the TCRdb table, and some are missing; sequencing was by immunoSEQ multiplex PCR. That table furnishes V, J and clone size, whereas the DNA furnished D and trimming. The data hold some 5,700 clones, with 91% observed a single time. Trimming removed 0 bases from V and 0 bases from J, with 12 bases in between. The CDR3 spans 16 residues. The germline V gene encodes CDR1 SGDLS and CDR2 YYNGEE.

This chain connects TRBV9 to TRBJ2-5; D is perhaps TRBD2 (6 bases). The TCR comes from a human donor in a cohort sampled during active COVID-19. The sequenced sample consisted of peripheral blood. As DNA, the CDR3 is TGTGCCAGCAGCGTAGGATCAACTAGCTACCAAGAGACCCAGTACTTC. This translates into CASSVGSTSYQETQYF.